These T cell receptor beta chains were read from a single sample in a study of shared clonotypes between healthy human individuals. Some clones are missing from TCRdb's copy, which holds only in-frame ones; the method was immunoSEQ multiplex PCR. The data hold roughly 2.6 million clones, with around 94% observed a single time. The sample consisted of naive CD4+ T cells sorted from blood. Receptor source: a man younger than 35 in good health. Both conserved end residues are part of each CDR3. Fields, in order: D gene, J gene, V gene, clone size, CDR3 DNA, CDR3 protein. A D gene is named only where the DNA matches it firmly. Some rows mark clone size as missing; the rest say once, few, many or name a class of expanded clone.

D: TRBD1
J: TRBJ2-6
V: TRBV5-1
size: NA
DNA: TGCGCCAGCAGCTCCTCACGGGACAGGGGTTACTCTGGGGCCAACGTCCTGACTTTC
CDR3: CASSSSRDRGYSGANVLTF

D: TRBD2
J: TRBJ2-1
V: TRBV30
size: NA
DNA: TGTGCCTGGAGTGTACTTAGCGGGATCAACAATGAGCAGTTCTTC
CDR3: CAWSVLSGINNEQFF

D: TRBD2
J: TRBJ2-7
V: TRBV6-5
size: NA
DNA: TGTGCCAGCAGTTACGTCCGGACTAGCGGACCCTACGAGCAGTACTTC
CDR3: CASSYVRTSGPYEQYF

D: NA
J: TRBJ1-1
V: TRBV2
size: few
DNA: TGTGCCAGCACTCCGACAGAGAACACTGAAGCTTTCTTT
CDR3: CASTPTENTEAFF

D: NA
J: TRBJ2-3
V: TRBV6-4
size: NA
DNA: TGTGCCAGCAGTGCCGCGGGCACAGATACGCAGTATTTT
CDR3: CASSAAGTDTQYF

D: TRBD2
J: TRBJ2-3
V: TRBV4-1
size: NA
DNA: TGCGCCAGCAGCCCTAGCCTAGCGGGAGCCGATACGCAGTATTTT
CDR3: CASSPSLAGADTQYF

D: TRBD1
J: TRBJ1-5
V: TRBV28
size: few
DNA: TGTGCCAGCAGTATAGGACAGGGGGTTAGGAGCAATCAGCCCCAGCATTTT
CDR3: CASSIGQGVRSNQPQHF

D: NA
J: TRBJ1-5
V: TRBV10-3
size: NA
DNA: TGTGCCATCAGTGAGGCAGAATCTAATCAGCCCCAGCATTTT
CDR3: CAISEAESNQPQHF

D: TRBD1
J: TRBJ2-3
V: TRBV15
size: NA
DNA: TGTGCCACTGGGACAGGGTGGGCAGATACGCAGTATTTT
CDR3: CATGTGWADTQYF

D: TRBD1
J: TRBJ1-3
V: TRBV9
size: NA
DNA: TGTGCCAGCAGCGTAGCTACGACAGGGAGTAGCTCTGGAAACACCATATATTTT
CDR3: CASSVATTGSSSGNTIYF

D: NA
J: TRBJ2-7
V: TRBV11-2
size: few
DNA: TGTGCCAGCAGCTCTTCGTCGGGCGAGCAGTACTTC
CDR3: CASSSSSGEQYF

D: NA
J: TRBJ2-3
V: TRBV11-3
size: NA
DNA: TGTGCCAGCAGTAAGGGGATGAAGACAGATACGCAGTATTTT
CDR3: CASSKGMKTDTQYF

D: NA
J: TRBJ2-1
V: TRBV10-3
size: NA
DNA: TGTGCCATCAGTGGAGGAGGGATTCCCTACAATGAGCAGTTCTTC
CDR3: CAISGGGIPYNEQFF

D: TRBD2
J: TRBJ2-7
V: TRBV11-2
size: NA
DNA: TGTGCCAGCAGCTTGAAAATAGCGGGAGGGGCCGAGCAGTACTTC
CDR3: CASSLKIAGGAEQYF

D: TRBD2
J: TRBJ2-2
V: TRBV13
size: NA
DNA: TGTGCCAGCAGCTTAAGGGTTGAAGGCGGGAGGGCCTTCGGGGAGCTGTTTTTT
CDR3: CASSLRVEGGRAFGELFF

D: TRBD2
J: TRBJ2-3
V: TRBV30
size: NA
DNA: TGTGCCTGGAGGGCCGGGCTAGCGGGAGAAACAGATACGCAGTATTTT
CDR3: CAWRAGLAGETDTQYF

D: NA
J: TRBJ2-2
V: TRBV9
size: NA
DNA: TGTGCCAGCAGCGTAGAAGGGAACACCGGGGAGCTGTTTTTT
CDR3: CASSVEGNTGELFF

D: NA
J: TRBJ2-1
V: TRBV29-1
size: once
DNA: TGCAGCGTTGATGGGAGGACCTACAATGAGCAGTTCTTC
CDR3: CSVDGRTYNEQFF

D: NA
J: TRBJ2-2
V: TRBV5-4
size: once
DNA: TGTGCCAGCAGCCAGAAAAACACCGGGGAGCTGTTTTTT
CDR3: CASSQKNTGELFF

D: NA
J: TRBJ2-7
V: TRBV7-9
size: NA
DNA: TGTGCCAGCAGACCCAACAGTCTCCAAGGCGAGCAGTACTTC
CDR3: CASRPNSLQGEQYF

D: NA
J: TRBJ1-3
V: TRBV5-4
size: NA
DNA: TGTGCCAGCAGCCCGGACAGTAGTACTGGAAACACCATATATTTT
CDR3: CASSPDSSTGNTIYF

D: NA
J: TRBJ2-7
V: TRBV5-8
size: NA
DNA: TGTGCCAGCAGCTTATACGGGGCCAGCTCCTACGAGCAGTACTTC
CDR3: CASSLYGASSYEQYF

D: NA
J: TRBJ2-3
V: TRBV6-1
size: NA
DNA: TGTGCCAGCAGTTCCACAGATACGCAGTATTTT
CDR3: CASSSTDTQYF

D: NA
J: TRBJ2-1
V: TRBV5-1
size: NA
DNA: TGCGCCAGCAGCCTGGAGGCCATCTACAATGAGCAGTTCTTC
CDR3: CASSLEAIYNEQFF

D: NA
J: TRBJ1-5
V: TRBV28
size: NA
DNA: TGTGCCAGCCTGGGGGCGGGGGGCCATCAGCCCCAGCATTTT
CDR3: CASLGAGGHQPQHF

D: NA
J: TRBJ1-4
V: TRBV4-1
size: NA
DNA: TGCGCCAGCAGCCAAGATCTGTCGTCAACTAATGAAAAACTGTTTTTT
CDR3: CASSQDLSSTNEKLFF

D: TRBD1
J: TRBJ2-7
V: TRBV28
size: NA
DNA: TGTGCCAGCTCCCTTCCGGCAGGGGGCCCCTACGAGCAGTACTTC
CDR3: CASSLPAGGPYEQYF

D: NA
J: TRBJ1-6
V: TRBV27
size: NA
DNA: TGTGCCACCCGATATTACGCCGATTCACCCCTCCACTTT
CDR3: CATRYYADSPLHF

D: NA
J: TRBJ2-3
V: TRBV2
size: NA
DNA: TGTGCCAGCACCAGGGTTTTAAGCACAGATACGCAGTATTTT
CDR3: CASTRVLSTDTQYF

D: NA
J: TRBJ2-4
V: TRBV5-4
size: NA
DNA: TGTGCCAGCAGCTTGTCCCGGGAGTCGGACATTCAGTACTTC
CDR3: CASSLSRESDIQYF

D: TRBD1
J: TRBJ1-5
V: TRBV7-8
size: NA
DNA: TGTGCCAGCAGCTTAGCTAGTTCGTTGGGACAGGGCTTATGGCCCCAGCATTTT
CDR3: CASSLASSLGQGLWPQHF

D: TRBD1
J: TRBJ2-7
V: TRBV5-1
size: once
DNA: TGCGCCAGCAGCTTGGCCGGGACAGTCTCCGAGCAGTACTTC
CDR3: CASSLAGTVSEQYF

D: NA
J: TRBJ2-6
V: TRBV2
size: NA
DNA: TGTGCCAGCAGTTCCCTGGGGACTGGGGCCAACGTCCTGACTTTC
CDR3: CASSSLGTGANVLTF

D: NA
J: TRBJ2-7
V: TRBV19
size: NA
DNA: TGTGCCAGTAGTATACAGGGAAGCGGCGAGCAGTACTTC
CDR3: CASSIQGSGEQYF

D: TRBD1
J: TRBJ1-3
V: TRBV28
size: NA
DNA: TGTGCCAGCAGTTTAGAGGGGGCGTATGGAAACACCATATATTTT
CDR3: CASSLEGAYGNTIYF

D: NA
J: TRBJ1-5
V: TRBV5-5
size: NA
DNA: TGTGCCAGCAGCATCTGGGCAGGGGACAATCAGCCCCAGCATTTT
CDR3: CASSIWAGDNQPQHF

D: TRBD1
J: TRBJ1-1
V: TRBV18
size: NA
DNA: TGTGCCAGCTCACCTTTCCCCTTCTCAGGGGGCCGGACTGAAGCTTTCTTT
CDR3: CASSPFPFSGGRTEAFF

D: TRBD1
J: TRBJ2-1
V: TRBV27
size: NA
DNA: TGTGCCAGCAGTGTGGACAGGGCCCTCGGGAATGAGCAGTTCTTC
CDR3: CASSVDRALGNEQFF

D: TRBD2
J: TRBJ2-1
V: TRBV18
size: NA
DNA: TGTGCCAGCTCACCCCTGACTAGCGGGAGGGCAAATGAGCAGTTCTTC
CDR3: CASSPLTSGRANEQFF

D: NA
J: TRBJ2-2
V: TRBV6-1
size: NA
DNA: TGTGCCAGCAGTGCGAGCCCAAACACCGGGGAGCTGTTTTTT
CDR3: CASSASPNTGELFF

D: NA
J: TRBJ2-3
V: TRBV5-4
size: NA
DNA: TGTGCCAGCAGCTGGGCGACTAGCACAGATACGCAGTATTTT
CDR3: CASSWATSTDTQYF

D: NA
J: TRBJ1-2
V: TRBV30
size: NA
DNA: TGTGCCTGGAGTGTGGGCCAGTTAGGCTACACCTTC
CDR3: CAWSVGQLGYTF

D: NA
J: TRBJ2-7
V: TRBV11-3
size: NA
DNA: TGTGCCAGCAGCCCAGGAACAGGGACCTACGAGCAGTACTTC
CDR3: CASSPGTGTYEQYF

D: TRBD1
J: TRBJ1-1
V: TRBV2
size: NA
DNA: TGTGCCAGCAGCGCATCCGGGACAGGGTTTAGGGCTTTCTTT
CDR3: CASSASGTGFRAFF

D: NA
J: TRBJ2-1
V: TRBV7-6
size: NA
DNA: TGTGCCAGCAGCTTAGTGTCTACCAATAATGAGCAGTTCTTC
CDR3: CASSLVSTNNEQFF

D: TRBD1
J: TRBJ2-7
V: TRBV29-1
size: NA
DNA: TGCAGCGTTGGCTCGGGACAGGGGGTCTACGAGCAGTACTTC
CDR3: CSVGSGQGVYEQYF

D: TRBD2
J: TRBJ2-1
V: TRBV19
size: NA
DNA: TGTGCCAGTAGTTCCCGACTAGCGGGAGGCCGCAATGAGCAGTTCTTC
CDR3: CASSSRLAGGRNEQFF

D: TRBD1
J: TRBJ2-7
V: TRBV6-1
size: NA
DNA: TGTGCCAGCAGTGAGGCCGCCGGAGGGACAGGGGGGATTTACGAGCAGTACTTC
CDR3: CASSEAAGGTGGIYEQYF

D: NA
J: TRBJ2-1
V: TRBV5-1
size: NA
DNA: TGCGCCAGCAGCTTGGAACCTATTCAGCATGAGCAGTTCTTC
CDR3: CASSLEPIQHEQFF

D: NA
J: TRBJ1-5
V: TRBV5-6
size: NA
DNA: TGTGCCAGCAGCTTGGGTAGCCTTCGAGGGGGAAATCAGCCCCAGCATTTT
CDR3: CASSLGSLRGGNQPQHF